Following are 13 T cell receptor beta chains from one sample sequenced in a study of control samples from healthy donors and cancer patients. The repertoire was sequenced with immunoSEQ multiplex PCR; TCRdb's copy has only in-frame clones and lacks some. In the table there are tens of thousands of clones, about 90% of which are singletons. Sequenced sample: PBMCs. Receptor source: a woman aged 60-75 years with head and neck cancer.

Here the CDR3 DNA reads TGTGCCAGCGCCTCGCGGGGGGGCCCCTACGAGCAGTACTTC. The encoded protein is CASASRGGPYEQYF. This chain uses TRBV2 with TRBJ2-7; 9 positions match TRBD2. The CDR3 has 14 residues. Germline-derived CDR1 and CDR2 are SNHLY and FYNNEI. Germline trimming cut 8 bases from V and 2 bases from J; bases unmatched to any gene: 7.

The CDR3 is CASSIRPQGFGNQPQHF. The CDR3 DNA follows: TGTGCCAGTAGTATCCGCCCCCAGGGTTTCGGCAATCAGCCCCAGCATTTT. The chain employs TRBV19 and TRBJ1-5; tentative D call: TRBD1 (5 bases). This CDR3 spans 17 amino acids. The V end lost 3 bases, the J end lost 2 bases, and 17 bases lay between the germline ends. Looked up from germline, CDR1 is LNHDA and CDR2 is SQIVND (reference sequence).

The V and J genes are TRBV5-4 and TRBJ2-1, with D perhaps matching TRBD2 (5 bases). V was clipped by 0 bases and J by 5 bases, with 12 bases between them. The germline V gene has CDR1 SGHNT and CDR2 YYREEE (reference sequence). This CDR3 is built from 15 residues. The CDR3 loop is CASSLVPRSDNEQFF. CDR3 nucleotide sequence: TGTGCCAGCAGCTTGGTCCCTCGTAGCGACAATGAGCAGTTCTTC.

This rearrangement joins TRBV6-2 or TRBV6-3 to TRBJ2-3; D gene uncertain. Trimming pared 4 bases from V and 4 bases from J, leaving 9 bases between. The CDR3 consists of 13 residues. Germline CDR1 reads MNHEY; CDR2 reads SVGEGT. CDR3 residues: CASSSPLADTQYF. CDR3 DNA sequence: TGTGCCAGCAGTTCACCCTTAGCAGATACGCAGTATTTT.

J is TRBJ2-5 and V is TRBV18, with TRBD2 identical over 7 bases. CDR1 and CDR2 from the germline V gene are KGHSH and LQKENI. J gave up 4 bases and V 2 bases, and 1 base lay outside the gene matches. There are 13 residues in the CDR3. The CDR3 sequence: CASSPSGGETQYF. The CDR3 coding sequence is TGTGCCAGCTCACCATCGGGGGGAGAGACCCAGTACTTC.

The chain's CDR3 is CATSGTQDLNYGYTF. The CDR3 DNA reads as TGCGCCACAAGCGGGACCCAGGATCTTAACTATGGCTACACCTTC. This chain connects TRBV4-1 to TRBJ1-2; D may be TRBD1 (5 bases). The CDR3 sequence is 15 residues long. V was shortened by 10 bases and J by 1 base, with 19 bases between the two germline ends. Germline-derived CDR1 and CDR2 are MGHRA and YSYEKL.

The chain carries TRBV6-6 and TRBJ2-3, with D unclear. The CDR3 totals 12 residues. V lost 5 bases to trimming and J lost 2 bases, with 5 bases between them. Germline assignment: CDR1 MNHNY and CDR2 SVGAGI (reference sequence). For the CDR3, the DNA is TGTGCCAGCAGTAGGACCACAGATACGCAGTATTTT. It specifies CASSRTTDTQYF.

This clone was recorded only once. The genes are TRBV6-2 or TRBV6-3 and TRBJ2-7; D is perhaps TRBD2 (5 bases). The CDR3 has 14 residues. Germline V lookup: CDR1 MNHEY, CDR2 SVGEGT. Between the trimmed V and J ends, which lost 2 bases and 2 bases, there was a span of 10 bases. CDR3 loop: CASSYRAGTYEQYF. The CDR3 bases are TGTGCCAGCAGTTACAGGGCGGGCACCTACGAGCAGTACTTC.

Written as DNA, the CDR3 is TGCGCCAGCAGCTTGGCCGGACCGGCGGACTCCTACGAGCAGTACTTC. Its translation: CASSLAGPADSYEQYF. This rearrangement joins TRBV5-1 to TRBJ2-7; D remains unclear. CDR3 length: 16 residues. V lost 0 bases and J 0 bases, leaving 13 bases between the germline ends. Per the germline V gene, CDR1 is SGHRS and CDR2 is YFSETQ.

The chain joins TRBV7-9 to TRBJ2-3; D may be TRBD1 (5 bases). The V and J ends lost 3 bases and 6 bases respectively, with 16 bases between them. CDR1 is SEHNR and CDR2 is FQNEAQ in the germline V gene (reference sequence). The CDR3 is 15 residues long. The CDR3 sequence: CASSFAAQGADTQYF. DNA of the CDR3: TGTGCCAGCAGCTTCGCAGCCCAAGGGGCCGATACGCAGTATTTT.

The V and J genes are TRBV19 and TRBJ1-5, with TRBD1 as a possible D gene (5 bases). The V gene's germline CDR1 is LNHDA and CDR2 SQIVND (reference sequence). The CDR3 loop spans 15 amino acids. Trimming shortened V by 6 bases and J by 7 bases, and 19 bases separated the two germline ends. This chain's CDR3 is CASSEWGGSSQPQHF. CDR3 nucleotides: TGTGCCAGTAGCGAATGGGGGGGGTCGTCGCAGCCCCAGCATTTT.

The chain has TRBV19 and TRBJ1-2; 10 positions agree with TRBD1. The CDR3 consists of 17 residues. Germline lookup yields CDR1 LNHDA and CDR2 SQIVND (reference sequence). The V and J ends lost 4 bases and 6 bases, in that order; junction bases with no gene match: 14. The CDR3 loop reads CASSTGTGAFLDHGYTF. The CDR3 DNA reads TGTGCCAGTAGTACAGGGACAGGGGCTTTCCTAGACCATGGCTACACCTTC.

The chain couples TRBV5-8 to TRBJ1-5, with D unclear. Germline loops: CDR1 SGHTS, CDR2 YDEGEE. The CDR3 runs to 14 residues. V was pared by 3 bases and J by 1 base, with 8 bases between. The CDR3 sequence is CASSSTRSNQPQHF. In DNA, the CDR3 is TGTGCCAGCAGCTCGACGAGGAGCAATCAGCCCCAGCATTTT.